Listed below are T cell receptor beta chains from one sample, sequenced in a study of T cells in Graves' hyperthyroidism and ophthalmopathy. In TCRdb, the multiplex PCR reads were re-called with MiXCR into one record per CDR3 protein. The sample carries some 360,000 distinct CDR3 sequences, around 14% recorded once. Material for sequencing was blood. The receptors derive from a woman aged 55-75 years with Graves' hyperthyroidism. The CDR3 runs from the conserved cysteine through the conserved F or W. The D gene is left open where the match is weak. Clone size is stated in some rows and not others, as once, few, many or a class when expanded.

abundance | j_gene | d_gene | v_gene | CDR3nt | CDR3aa
many | TRBJ2-7 | NA | TRBV10-3 | TGTGCCATCAGTGATGGGGGACGCTCCTCCTACGAGCAGTACTTC | CAISDGGRSSYEQYF
many | TRBJ1-2 | TRBD1 | TRBV29-1 | TGCAGCGTTGCAGGACAGGGAAACTATGGCTACACCTTC | CSVAGQGNYGYTF
many | TRBJ1-4 | NA | TRBV11-2 | TGTGCCAGCAGCGGGACCGTGACTAATGAAAAACTGTTTTTT | CASSGTVTNEKLFF
few | TRBJ1-2 | NA | TRBV2 | TGTGCCAGCAGTGTTGGGAATAACTATGGCTACACCTTC | CASSVGNNYGYTF
many | TRBJ2-1 | TRBD2 | TRBV11-2 | TGTGCCAGCAGCCCAAGACTAGCCGAGAATGAGCAGTTCTTC | CASSPRLAENEQFF
few | TRBJ1-6 | NA | TRBV6-5 | TGTGCCAGCAGTTACGGGCAGATCAATTCACCCCTCCACTTT | CASSYGQINSPLHF
many | TRBJ2-1 | TRBD2 | TRBV2 | TGTGCCAGCAGTTGGACTAGCGGGAGCTACAATGAGCAGTTCTTC | CASSWTSGSYNEQFF
many | TRBJ2-5 | TRBD2 | TRBV7-6 | TGTGCCAGCAGCTTGAGACTAGCGGGGGGCCCCCAAGAGACCCAGTACTTC | CASSLRLAGGPQETQYF
few | TRBJ1-2 | NA | TRBV5-6 | TGTGCCAGCAGCTTGGTTGCCGGGGGTAGAGGCTATGGCTACACCTTC | CASSLVAGGRGYGYTF
many | TRBJ2-1 | TRBD2 | TRBV12-5 | TGTGCTAGTGGATGGACTAGCGACTACAATGAGCAGTTCTTC | CASGWTSDYNEQFF
few | TRBJ1-6 | TRBD1 | TRBV5-1 | TGCGCCGCAAGACAGGGCGAGAATTCACCCCTCCACTTT | CAARQGENSPLHF
many | TRBJ2-1 | TRBD2 | TRBV7-9 | TGTGCCAGCAGCCCGGGACTAGCAGGCAATGAGCAGTTCTTC | CASSPGLAGNEQFF
few | TRBJ2-6 | NA | TRBV7-9 | TGTGCCAGCAGCCTCACGGTCGCCGGCCTCTCTGGGGCCAACGTCCTGACTTTC | CASSLTVAGLSGANVLTF
many | TRBJ2-5 | NA | TRBV7-9 | TGTGCCAGCAGCATATGGGGCATGGGAGAGACCCAGTACTTC | CASSIWGMGETQYF
NA | TRBJ1-2 | NA | TRBV25-1 | TGTGCCAGCAGTGCCCCGGGGCGGCAGCCCTTTGGCTATGGCTACACCTTC | CASSAPGRQPFGYGYTF
many | TRBJ1-2 | TRBD1 | TRBV7-3 | TGTGCCAGCAGCCGGACAGGGGAGGATGGCTACACCTTC | CASSRTGEDGYTF
NA | TRBJ2-3 | NA | TRBV19 | TGTGCCAGTAGGGACAGACTTCTCCTATCGGGAGCAGATACGCAGTATTTT | CASRDRLLLSGADTQYF
NA | TRBJ2-7 | NA | TRBV6-1 | TGTGCCAGCAGCCCCGGACCGGGACCCTACGAGCAGTACTTC | CASSPGPGPYEQYF
many | TRBJ2-7 | TRBD2 | TRBV5-1 | TGCGCCAGCAGCCCGACCCGGGGGGGGGACGAGCAGTACTTC | CASSPTRGGDEQYF
many | TRBJ1-5 | NA | TRBV12-3/TRBV12-4 | TGTGCCAGCAGTTTAAGGGGCCCGGGGCCCCAGCATTTT | CASSLRGPGPQHF
few | TRBJ2-5 | NA | TRBV7-3 | TGTGCCAGCAGCTTGGGGACACACGAAGAGACCCAGTACTTC | CASSLGTHEETQYF
few | TRBJ1-1 | TRBD1 | TRBV30 | TGTGCCTGGACCTCGAGGGACAGCTGGAACACTGAAGCTTTCTTT | CAWTSRDSWNTEAFF
few | TRBJ2-7 | TRBD1 | TRBV27 | TGTGCCAGCCGGAGACAGGGGCCCTACGAGCAGTACTTC | CASRRQGPYEQYF
many | TRBJ2-1 | NA | TRBV12-3/TRBV12-4 | TGTGCCAGCAGAGCCAGGGGCAGGGGTGAGGATGAGCAGTTCTTC | CASRARGRGEDEQFF
many | TRBJ2-2 | NA | TRBV2 | TGTGCCAGCAGTGCCCCTTGGACCGGGGAGCTGTTTTTT | CASSAPWTGELFF
many | TRBJ1-1 | TRBD1 | TRBV28 | TGTGCCAGCAGTTTCAGGGGGCGGGACACTGAAGCTTTCTTT | CASSFRGRDTEAFF
many | TRBJ1-1 | NA | TRBV19 | TGTGCCAGTAGTTCCGGGACCGAGGGGTATGAAGCTTTCTTT | CASSSGTEGYEAFF
many | TRBJ1-5 | NA | TRBV6-1 | TGTGCCAGCAGTTACACCGGGATTTTCAATCAGCCCCAGCATTTT | CASSYTGIFNQPQHF
many | TRBJ1-5 | NA | TRBV6-1 | TGTGCCACGCGCCTGGGGGGAACCAATCAGCCCCAGCATTTT | CATRLGGTNQPQHF
NA | TRBJ2-1 | TRBD2 | TRBV7-8 | TGTGCCAGCAGCCCCTACCGAATAGCGGGAAGGACCTACAATGAGCAGTTCTTC | CASSPYRIAGRTYNEQFF
NA | TRBJ2-3 | NA | TRBV5-5 | TGTGCCAGCAGGCCCTGGGGCACAAATACGCAGTATTTT | CASRPWGTNTQYF
few | TRBJ2-7 | NA | TRBV28 | TGTGCCAGCAGTTCAGGGACGGATGAGCAGTACTTC | CASSSGTDEQYF
many | TRBJ1-1 | TRBD1 | TRBV19 | TGTGCCAGTAGACACAGGGGGCGGAACACTGAAGCTTTCTTT | CASRHRGRNTEAFF
many | TRBJ2-7 | TRBD2 | TRBV2 | TGTGCCAGCAGTGAAGGACTAGCGGGAGCCGAGCAGTACTTC | CASSEGLAGAEQYF
few | TRBJ2-1 | NA | TRBV19 | TGTGCCAGTAGTATTCAAGGGCCCAATGAGCAGTTCTTC | CASSIQGPNEQFF
few | TRBJ2-1 | NA | TRBV12-3/TRBV12-4 | TGTGCCAGCAATCTAGATTACTACAATGAGCAGTTCTTC | CASNLDYYNEQFF
NA | TRBJ1-3 | NA | TRBV5-6 | TGTGCCAGCAGCTTGGTGAGTGGCGGAAACACCATATATTTT | CASSLVSGGNTIYF
few | TRBJ2-2 | NA | TRBV2 | TGTGCCAGCAAGGGCAGGTTCACCGGGGAGCTGTTTTTT | CASKGRFTGELFF
many | TRBJ2-1 | NA | TRBV2 | TGTGCCAGCAGAAGGGAGTCCTACAATGAGCAGTTCTTC | CASRRESYNEQFF
many | TRBJ2-3 | TRBD2 | TRBV3-1 | TGTGCCAGCAGCCGTTCGGGAGGGGGCACAGATACGCAGTATTTT | CASSRSGGGTDTQYF
few | TRBJ2-1 | NA | TRBV10-3 | TGTGCCATCAGTGAGGAGCCGGGAAACGAGCAGTTCTTC | CAISEEPGNEQFF
many | TRBJ1-1 | NA | TRBV10-3 | TGTGCCATCAGTGAGCCAGGGGTTGGCCGCACTGAAGCTTTCTTT | CAISEPGVGRTEAFF
many | TRBJ1-2 | NA | TRBV6-2/TRBV6-3 | TGTGCCAGCAGTTACTCGAGTGATGGCTACACCTTC | CASSYSSDGYTF
many | TRBJ2-7 | TRBD2 | TRBV3-1 | TGTGCCAGCAGCAGCCCTTCCGGGGGGGACTACGAGCAGTACTTC | CASSSPSGGDYEQYF
few | TRBJ2-1 | NA | TRBV24-1 | TGTGCCACCGGTTCGGGGTCCTACAATGAGCAGTTCTTC | CATGSGSYNEQFF
many | TRBJ1-1 | TRBD1 | TRBV29-1 | TGCAGCACACAGGGACAGCTGAACACTGAAGCTTTCTTT | CSTQGQLNTEAFF
few | TRBJ2-7 | NA | TRBV10-3 | TGTGCCATCAGTGATCGTTACGAGCAGTACTTC | CAISDRYEQYF
many | TRBJ2-1 | NA | TRBV7-2 | TGTGCCAGCAGCTTAAAGTTTGAGCAGTTCTTC | CASSLKFEQFF
many | TRBJ2-3 | NA | TRBV18 | TGTGCCAGCTCACCAAGCCAGGGTGTGGATACGCAGTATTTT | CASSPSQGVDTQYF
few | TRBJ2-7 | TRBD2 | TRBV19 | TGTGCCAGTGGGCCGGGACTAGCGATCGAGCAGTACTTC | CASGPGLAIEQYF
few | TRBJ2-1 | TRBD2 | TRBV20-1 | TGCAGTGCTAGAGGCCCCACTAGCGCACCCTCCTACAATGAGCAGTTCTTC | CSARGPTSAPSYNEQFF
many | TRBJ2-7 | TRBD1 | TRBV28 | TGTGCCAGCAGTTTAGAGGGGGCGGCGCAGGGTGGCGAGCAGTACTTC | CASSLEGAAQGGEQYF
many | TRBJ2-1 | NA | TRBV12-3/TRBV12-4 | TGTGCCAGCAGTTTAGGGAGTACCTACAATGAGCAGTTCTTC | CASSLGSTYNEQFF
many | TRBJ2-3 | NA | TRBV12-3/TRBV12-4 | TGTGCCACTCAGGACGATTACACAGATACGCAGTATTTT | CATQDDYTDTQYF
many | TRBJ2-3 | TRBD2 | TRBV20-1 | TGCAGTGCTCCGGGCTGGACTAGCGGGGGCCTTAGCACAGATACGCAGTATTTT | CSAPGWTSGGLSTDTQYF
many | TRBJ2-5 | NA | TRBV11-2 | TGTGCCAGCAGCTTAGATCTAGGACTACAAGAGACCCAGTACTTC | CASSLDLGLQETQYF